This TCR beta chain was captured in a study of blood T cell repertoires in COVID-19. In the source study's methods: Counts of nucleated cells, estimated from reference gene primer amplification, were obtained. Produced via immunoSEQ multiplex PCR; TCRdb's table is partial and in-frame only. The DNA was the basis for D and trimming; V, J and clone size are from that table. The profile shows tens of thousands of clones, 80% to 90% of them singletons. CDR1 is SGHTA and CDR2 is FQGNSA in the germline V gene. The CDR3 length is 13 residues. Trimming cost V 0 bases and J 11 bases, with 13 bases left between them.

This rearrangement joins TRBV7-2 to TRBJ1-2; D possibly corresponds to TRBD1 (6 bases). The sequence came from a woman aged 60-75 years with acute or convalescent COVID-19. Sequenced material: peripheral blood. CDR3 region: CASSLAQGWGYTF. CDR3 sequence (DNA): TGTGCCAGCAGCTTAGCGCAGGGGTGGGGATACACCTTC.